This T cell receptor (beta chain) was sequenced in a study of cytomegalovirus exposure and HLA in healthy donors. Study-wide results and limits: The study listed around 150 cytomegalovirus-associated TCR beta chains. Exclusion as indistinguishable affected some V segments, including TRBV6-2 and TRBV6-3.

Concerning this clone itself: Its antigen is as yet unknown.

Each donor was nominally healthy when sampled (though unrecorded immune exposures were likely). Vbeta (60) and Jbeta (13) primers were used in the PCR. Sequencing was performed with immunoSEQ multiplex PCR; in TCRdb, only in-frame clones are kept and a portion is missing. The data contain about 120,000 clones, around 73% of them singletons. This CDR3 has 13 amino acids. Between the trimmed V and J ends, which lost 5 bases and 2 bases, there was a span of 9 bases. Per germline, CDR1 SEHNR and CDR2 FQNEAQ (reference sequence). V usage is TRBV7-9 and J usage is TRBJ1-2; no reliable D call. The clonotype was recovered from a woman aged 25 to 45 in good health and CMV-seropositive. Sequences were obtained from PBMCs. CDR3 bases: TGTGCCAGCAGCCTACAAGCGAACTATGGCTACACCTTC. This codes for CASSLQANYGYTF.